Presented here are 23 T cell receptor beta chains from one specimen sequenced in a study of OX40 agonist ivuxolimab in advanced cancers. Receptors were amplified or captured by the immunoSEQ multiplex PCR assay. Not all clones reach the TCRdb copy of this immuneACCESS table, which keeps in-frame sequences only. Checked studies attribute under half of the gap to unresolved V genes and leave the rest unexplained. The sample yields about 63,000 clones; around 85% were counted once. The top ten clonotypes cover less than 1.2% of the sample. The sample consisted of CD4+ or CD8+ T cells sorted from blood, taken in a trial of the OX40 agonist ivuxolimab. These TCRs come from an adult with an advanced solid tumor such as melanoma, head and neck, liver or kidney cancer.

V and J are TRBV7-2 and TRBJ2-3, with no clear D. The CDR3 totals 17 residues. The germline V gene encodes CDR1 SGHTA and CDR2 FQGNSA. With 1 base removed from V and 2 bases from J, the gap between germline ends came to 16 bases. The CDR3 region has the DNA TGTGCCAGCAGCTTAGGTTATCAAAGTCTTCACACAGATACGCAGTATTTT. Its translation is CASSLGYQSLHTDTQYF.

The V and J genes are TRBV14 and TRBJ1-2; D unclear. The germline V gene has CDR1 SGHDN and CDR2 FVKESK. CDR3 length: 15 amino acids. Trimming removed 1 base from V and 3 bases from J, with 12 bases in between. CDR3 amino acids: CASSQGPYGYYGYTF. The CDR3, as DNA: TGTGCCAGCAGCCAAGGACCTTACGGCTACTATGGCTACACCTTC. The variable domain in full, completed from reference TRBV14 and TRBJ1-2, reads EAGVTQFPSHSVIEKGQTVTLRCDPISGHDNLYWYRRVMGKEIKFLLHFVKESKQDESGMPNNRFLAERTGGTYSTLKVQPAELEDSGVYFCASSQGPYGYYGYTFGSGTRLTVV.

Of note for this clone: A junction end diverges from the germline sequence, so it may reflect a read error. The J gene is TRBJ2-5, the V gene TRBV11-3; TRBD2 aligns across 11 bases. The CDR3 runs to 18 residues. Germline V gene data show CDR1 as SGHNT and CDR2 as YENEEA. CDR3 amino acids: CASSPSPLAGGYHETQYF. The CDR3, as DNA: TGTGCCAGCAGCCCCAGCCCTCTAGCGGGGGGATACCACGAGACCCAGTACTTC.

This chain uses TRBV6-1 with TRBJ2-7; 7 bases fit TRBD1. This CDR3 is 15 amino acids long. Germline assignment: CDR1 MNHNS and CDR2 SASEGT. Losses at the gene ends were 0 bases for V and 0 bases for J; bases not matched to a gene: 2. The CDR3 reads CASSEAQGVSYEQYF. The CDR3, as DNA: TGTGCCAGCAGTGAAGCTCAGGGGGTCTCCTACGAGCAGTACTTC.

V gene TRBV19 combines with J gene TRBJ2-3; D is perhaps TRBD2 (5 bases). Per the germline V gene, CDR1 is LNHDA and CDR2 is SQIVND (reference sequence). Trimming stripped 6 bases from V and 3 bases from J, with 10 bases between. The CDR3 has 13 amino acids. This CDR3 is CASSGLWTDTQYF. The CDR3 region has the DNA TGTGCCAGTAGCGGACTTTGGACAGATACGCAGTATTTT.

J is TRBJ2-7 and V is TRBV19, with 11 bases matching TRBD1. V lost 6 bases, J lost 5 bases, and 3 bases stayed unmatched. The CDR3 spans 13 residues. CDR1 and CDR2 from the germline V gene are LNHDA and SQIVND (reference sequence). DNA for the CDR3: TGTGCCAGTAGAGGACAGGGGGCGAACGAGCAGTACTTC. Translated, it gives CASRGQGANEQYF.

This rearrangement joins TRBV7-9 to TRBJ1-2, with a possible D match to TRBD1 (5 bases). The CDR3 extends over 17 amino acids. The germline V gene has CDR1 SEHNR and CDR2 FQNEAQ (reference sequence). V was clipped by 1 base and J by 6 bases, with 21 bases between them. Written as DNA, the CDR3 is TGTGCCAGCAGCTTAGGAATCGACAGCGTGGTGGTTCATGGCTACACCTTC. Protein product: CASSLGIDSVVVHGYTF.

CDR3 nucleotide sequence: TGTGCCAGCAGTGAAGGGGGACACTATGAAGCTTTCTTT. This encodes CASSEGGHYEAFF. The chain carries TRBV25-1 and TRBJ1-1, with D possibly TRBD1 on 6 matching bases. CDR1 and CDR2 from the germline V gene are MGHDK and SYGVNS. The germline V and J ends were trimmed by 2 bases and 7 bases, with 11 bases remaining between them. The CDR3 extends over 13 amino acids.

DNA of the CDR3: TGCGCCAGCTTCCTCGCGGTGGTGAACACTGAAGCTTTCTTT. This translates into CASFLAVVNTEAFF. The chain combines TRBV23-1 with TRBJ1-1; D is undetermined. TRBV23-1 is flagged as an ORF with uncertain function. The CDR3 length is 14 residues. Trimming stripped 8 bases from V and 0 bases from J, with 13 bases between.

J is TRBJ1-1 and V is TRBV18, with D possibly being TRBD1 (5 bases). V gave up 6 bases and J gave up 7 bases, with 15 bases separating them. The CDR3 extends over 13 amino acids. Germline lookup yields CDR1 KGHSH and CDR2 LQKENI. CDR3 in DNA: TGTGCCAGCTCTCCGATTCGGGGGTTTGAAGCTTTCTTT. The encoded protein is CASSPIRGFEAFF.

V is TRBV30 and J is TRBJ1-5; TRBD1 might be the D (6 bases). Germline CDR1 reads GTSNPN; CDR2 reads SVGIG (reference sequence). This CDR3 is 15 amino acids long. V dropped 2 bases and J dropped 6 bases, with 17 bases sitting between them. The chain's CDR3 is CAWSRGEGVGQPQHF. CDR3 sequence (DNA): TGTGCCTGGAGTCGAGGGGAGGGGGTAGGTCAGCCCCAGCATTTT.

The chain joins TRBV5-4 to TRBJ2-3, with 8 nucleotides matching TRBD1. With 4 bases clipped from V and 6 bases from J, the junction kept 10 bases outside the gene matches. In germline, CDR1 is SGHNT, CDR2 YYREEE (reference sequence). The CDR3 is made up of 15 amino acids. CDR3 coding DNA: TGTGCCAGCAGCGCTCTCCAGGGGGCGTCGGATACGCAGTATTTT. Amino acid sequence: CASSALQGASDTQYF. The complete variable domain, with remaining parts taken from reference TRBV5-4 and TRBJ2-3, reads ETGVTQSPTHLIKTRGQQVTLRCSSQSGHNTVSWYQQALGQGPQFIFQYYREEENGRGNFPPRFSGLQFPNYSSELNVNALELDDSALYLCASSALQGASDTQYFGPGTRLTVL.

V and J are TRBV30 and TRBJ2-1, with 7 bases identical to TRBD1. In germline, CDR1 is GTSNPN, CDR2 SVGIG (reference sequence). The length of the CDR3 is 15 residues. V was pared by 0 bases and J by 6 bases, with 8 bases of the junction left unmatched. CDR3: CAWSVWDRPGNEQFF. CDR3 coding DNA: TGTGCCTGGAGTGTTTGGGACAGACCTGGCAATGAGCAGTTCTTC.

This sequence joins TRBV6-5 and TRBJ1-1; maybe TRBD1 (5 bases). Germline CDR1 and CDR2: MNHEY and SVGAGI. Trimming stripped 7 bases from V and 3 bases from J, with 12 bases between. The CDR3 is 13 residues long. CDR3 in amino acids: CASTGDWDTEAFF. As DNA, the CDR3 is TGTGCCAGCACTGGGGACTGGGACACTGAAGCTTTCTTT.

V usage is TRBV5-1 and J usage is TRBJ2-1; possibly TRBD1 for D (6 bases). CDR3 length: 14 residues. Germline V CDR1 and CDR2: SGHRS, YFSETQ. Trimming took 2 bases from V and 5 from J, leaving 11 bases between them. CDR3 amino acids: CASSFEGDHNEQFF. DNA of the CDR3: TGCGCCAGCAGCTTTGAGGGGGATCACAATGAGCAGTTCTTC.

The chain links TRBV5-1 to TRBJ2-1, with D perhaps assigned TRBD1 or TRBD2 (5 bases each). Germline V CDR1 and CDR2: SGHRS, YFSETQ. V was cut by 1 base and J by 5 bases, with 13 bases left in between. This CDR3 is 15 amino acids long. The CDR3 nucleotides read TGCGCCAGCAGCTTGCGGGGCGGTTCCAACAATGAGCAGTTCTTC. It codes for CASSLRGGSNNEQFF.

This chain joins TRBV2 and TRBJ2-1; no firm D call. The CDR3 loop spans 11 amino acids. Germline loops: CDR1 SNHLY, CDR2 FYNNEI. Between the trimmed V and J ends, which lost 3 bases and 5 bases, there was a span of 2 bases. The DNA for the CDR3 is TGTGCCAGCAGTGATAACAATGAGCAGTTCTTC. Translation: CASSDNNEQFF.

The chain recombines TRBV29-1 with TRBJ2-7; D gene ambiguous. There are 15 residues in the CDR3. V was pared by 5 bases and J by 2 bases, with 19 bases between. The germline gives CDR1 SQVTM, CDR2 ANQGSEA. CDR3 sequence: CSVQKRIGRTYEQYF. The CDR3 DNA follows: TGCAGCGTTCAAAAGAGGATCGGCAGAACCTACGAGCAGTACTTC.

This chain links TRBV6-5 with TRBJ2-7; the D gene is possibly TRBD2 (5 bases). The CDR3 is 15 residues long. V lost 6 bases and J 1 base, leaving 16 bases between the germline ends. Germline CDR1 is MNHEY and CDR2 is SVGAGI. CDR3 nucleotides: TGTGCCAGCAGCCCCCGGCCTCCGGGATCCTACGAGCAGTACTTC. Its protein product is CASSPRPPGSYEQYF.

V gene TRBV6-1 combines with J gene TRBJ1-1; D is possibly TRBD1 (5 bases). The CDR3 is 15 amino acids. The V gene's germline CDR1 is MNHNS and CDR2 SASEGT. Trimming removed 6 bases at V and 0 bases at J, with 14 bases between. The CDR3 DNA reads TGTGCCAGCAGGGTGAGGACATTAATGAACACTGAAGCTTTCTTT. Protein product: CASRVRTLMNTEAFF.

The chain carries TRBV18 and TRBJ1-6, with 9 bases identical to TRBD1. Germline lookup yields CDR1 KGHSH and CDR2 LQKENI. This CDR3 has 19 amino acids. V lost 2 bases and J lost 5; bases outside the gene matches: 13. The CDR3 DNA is TGTGCCAGCTCACCAAGACTCCCGGACAGGGGAAGTGATAATTCACCCCTCCACTTT. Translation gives CASSPRLPDRGSDNSPLHF.

CDR3 sequence (DNA): TGTGCCAGCAGCTTAGCGGAACTAAGCGGCCAGTTCTATGGCTACACCTTC. Translation: CASSLAELSGQFYGYTF. The V and J genes are TRBV7-6 and TRBJ1-2; no definite D call. The CDR3 totals 17 residues. Germline values: CDR1 SGHVS, CDR2 FNYEAQ. V was trimmed by 0 bases and J by 4 bases, leaving 18 bases between them.

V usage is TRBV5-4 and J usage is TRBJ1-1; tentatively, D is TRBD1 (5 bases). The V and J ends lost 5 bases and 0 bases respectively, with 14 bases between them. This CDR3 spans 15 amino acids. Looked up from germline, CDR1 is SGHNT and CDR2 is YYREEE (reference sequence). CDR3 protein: CASSVGRGLNTEAFF. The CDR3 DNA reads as TGTGCCAGCAGTGTGGGGAGGGGACTGAACACTGAAGCTTTCTTT.